This entry lists 11 T cell receptor beta chains sequenced from one sample in a study of CD8 T cells in Susac syndrome. When the RNA was reverse transcribed, random hexamers were used with an input of about 0.45 to 1 ug. TCRdb passed the immunoSEQ multiplex PCR reads through MiXCR, listing each CDR3 protein once. The table shows roughly 330,000 distinct CDR3 sequences, with around 90% occurring only once. The specimen was CD4+ T cells from PBMCs. Receptors originate from a human donor with multiple sclerosis.

The chain is built from TRBV20-1 and TRBJ2-1, with D hard to call. The CDR3 is 14 amino acids. Deletions cut 3 bases from V and 7 bases from J, with 16 bases between. From germline, CDR1 is DFQATT and CDR2 SNEGSKA (reference sequence). This CDR3 is CSASNWGVNNEQFF. The DNA for the CDR3 is TGCAGTGCTAGCAATTGGGGTGTCAATAATGAGCAGTTCTTC.

This chain joins TRBV6-2 or TRBV6-3 and TRBJ1-1; D is undetermined. The CDR3 is 15 amino acids. V was pared by 6 bases and J by 3 bases, with 17 bases between. Germline CDR1 is MNHEY and CDR2 is SVGEGT. The CDR3 here is CASSPAFARDTEAFF. CDR3 in DNA: TGTGCCAGCAGCCCAGCTTTTGCGCGGGACACTGAAGCTTTCTTT.

This clonotype was counted once. The chain joins TRBV20-1 to TRBJ2-7, with D possibly TRBD2 on 7 matching bases. The CDR3 is 14 amino acids. The ends were cut back, 1 base at V and 7 bases at J, with 17 bases in the middle. CDR1 and CDR2 (germline): DFQATT, SNEGSKA (reference sequence). CDR3 sequence: CSARGGGASWEQYF. DNA for the CDR3: TGCAGTGCTAGAGGTGGGGGGGCTTCTTGGGAGCAGTACTTC.

This clonotype was detected only once. The chain has TRBV5-1 and TRBJ1-1, with no clear D. V lost 5 bases, J lost 3 bases, and 11 bases lay in between. The CDR3 contains 13 residues. Germline-derived CDR1 and CDR2 are SGHRS and YFSETQ. CDR3 nucleotide sequence: TGCGCCAGCAGTCCCTATCCCGACACTGAAGCTTTCTTT. The encoded protein is CASSPYPDTEAFF.

The rearrangement uses TRBV7-9 and TRBJ2-2, with 13 bases identical to TRBD2. Germline-derived CDR1 and CDR2 are SEHNR and FQNEAQ (reference sequence). After removal of 5 bases from V and 6 bases from J, the junction contained 9 bases not matched to a gene. The CDR3 is 17 residues long. CDR3 in amino acids: CASSGGLAGASAGELFF. CDR3 nucleotides: TGTGCCAGCAGCGGCGGACTAGCGGGAGCGTCCGCCGGGGAGCTGTTTTTT.

The gene calls are TRBV5-1 and TRBJ2-3; the D gene is possibly TRBD1 (6 bases). CDR3 length: 15 amino acids. The germline gives CDR1 SGHRS, CDR2 YFSETQ. V was trimmed by 3 bases and J by 0 bases, leaving 11 bases between them. The CDR3, as DNA: TGCGCCAGCAGCTCGGACAGAGGAAGCACAGATACGCAGTATTTT. Translating gives CASSSDRGSTDTQYF.

This chain connects TRBV7-2 to TRBJ1-1, with 8 positions matching TRBD1. The CDR3 contains 14 residues. V was clipped by 6 bases and J by 9 bases; unmatched bases: 12. Germline values: CDR1 SGHTA, CDR2 FQGNSA. The chain's CDR3 is CASREGLARGQAFF. In DNA, the CDR3 is TGTGCCAGCAGGGAGGGTCTGGCCAGGGGGCAAGCTTTCTTT.

This chain joins TRBV20-1 and TRBJ1-5; 9 nucleotides match TRBD1. This CDR3 has 15 residues. Losses at the gene ends were 3 bases for V and 4 bases for J; bases not matched to a gene: 7. CDR1 and CDR2 from the germline V gene are DFQATT and SNEGSKA (reference sequence). For the CDR3, the DNA is TGCAGTGCTAGCCCCCGGACAGGGGAGAATCAGCCCCAGCATTTT. It specifies CSASPRTGENQPQHF.

This clonotype appeared a single time. V and J are TRBV6-1 and TRBJ1-2; 9 positions match TRBD1. J was trimmed by 4 bases and V by 7 bases; bases with no gene match: 10. The length of the CDR3 is 15 residues. Germline V gene lookup returns CDR1 MNHNS and CDR2 SASEGT. The CDR3 region has the DNA TGTGCCAGCACGGGTGCGGGACAGGGACTCTATGGCTACACCTTC. Translating gives CASTGAGQGLYGYTF.

The chain combines TRBV18 with TRBJ1-1, with D hard to call. Germline values: CDR1 KGHSH, CDR2 LQKENI. The CDR3 length is 16 residues. Trimming pared 0 bases from V and 1 base from J, leaving 12 bases between. DNA for the CDR3: TGTGCCAGCTCACCACCTCCCACGGCGGCGAACACTGAAGCTTTCTTT. The encoded protein is CASSPPPTAANTEAFF.

J is TRBJ2-2 and V is TRBV2; the match to TRBD1 covers 11 bases. This CDR3 spans 16 amino acids. CDR1 is SNHLY and CDR2 is FYNNEI in the germline V gene. With 8 bases clipped from V and 2 bases from J, the junction kept 7 bases outside the gene matches. Here the CDR3 DNA reads TGTGCCAGCTCCGGGACAGGGGGTTCTAACACCGGGGAGCTGTTTTTT. Its protein is CASSGTGGSNTGELFF.